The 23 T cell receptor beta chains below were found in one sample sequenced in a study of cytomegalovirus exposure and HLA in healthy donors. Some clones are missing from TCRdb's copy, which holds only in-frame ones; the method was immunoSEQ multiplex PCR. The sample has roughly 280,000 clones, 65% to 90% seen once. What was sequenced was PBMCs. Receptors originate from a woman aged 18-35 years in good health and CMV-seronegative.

CDR3 region: CSAHSKLGQETQYF. Here the CDR3 DNA reads TGCAGCGCACACTCGAAGCTCGGGCAAGAGACCCAGTACTTC. The rearrangement links TRBV29-1 to TRBJ2-5; D is ambiguous. V was clipped by 7 bases and J by 2 bases, with 17 bases between them. CDR3 length equals 14 residues. In germline, CDR1 is SQVTM, CDR2 ANQGSEA.

In DNA form, the CDR3 reads TGTGCCAGTAGTATAGAGCACAGGGGCATACCCTACAATGAGCAGTTCTTC. Translating it yields CASSIEHRGIPYNEQFF. The chain employs TRBV19 and TRBJ2-1, with 7 nucleotides matching TRBD1. Germline V gene lookup returns CDR1 LNHDA and CDR2 SQIVND (reference sequence). The CDR3 runs 17 residues. V shed 0 bases and J 2 bases; nucleotides not matched to a gene: 7.

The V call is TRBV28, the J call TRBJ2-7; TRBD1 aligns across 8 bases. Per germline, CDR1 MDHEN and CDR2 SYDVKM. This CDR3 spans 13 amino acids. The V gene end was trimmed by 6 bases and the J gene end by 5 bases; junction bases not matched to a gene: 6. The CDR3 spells CASSGQGEDEQYF. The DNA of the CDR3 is TGTGCCAGCAGCGGACAGGGCGAGGACGAGCAGTACTTC. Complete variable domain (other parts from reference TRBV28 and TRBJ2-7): DVKVTQSSRYLVKRTGEKVFLECVQDMDHENMFWYRQDPGLGLRLIYFSYDVKMKEKGDIPEGYSVSREKKERFSLILESASTNQTSMYLCASSGQGEDEQYFGPGTRLTVT.

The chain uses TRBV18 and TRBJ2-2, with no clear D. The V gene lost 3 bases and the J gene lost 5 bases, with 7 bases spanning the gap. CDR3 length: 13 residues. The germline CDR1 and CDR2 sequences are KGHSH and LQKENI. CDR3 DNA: TGTGCCAGCTCACCTCCGAGGACCGGGGAGCTGTTTTTT. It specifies CASSPPRTGELFF.

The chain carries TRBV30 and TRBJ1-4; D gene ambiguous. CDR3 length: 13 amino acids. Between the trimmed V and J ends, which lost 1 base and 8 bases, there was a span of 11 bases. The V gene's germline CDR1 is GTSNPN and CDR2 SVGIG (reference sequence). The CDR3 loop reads CAWSGPPEEKLFF. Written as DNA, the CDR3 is TGTGCCTGGAGTGGGCCTCCGGAGGAAAAACTGTTTTTT.

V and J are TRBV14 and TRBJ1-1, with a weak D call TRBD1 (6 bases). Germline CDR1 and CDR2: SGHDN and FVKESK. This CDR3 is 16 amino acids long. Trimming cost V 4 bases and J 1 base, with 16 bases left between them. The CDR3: CASSPITTGENTEAFF. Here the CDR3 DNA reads TGTGCCAGCAGCCCCATAACGACAGGAGAGAACACTGAAGCTTTCTTT.

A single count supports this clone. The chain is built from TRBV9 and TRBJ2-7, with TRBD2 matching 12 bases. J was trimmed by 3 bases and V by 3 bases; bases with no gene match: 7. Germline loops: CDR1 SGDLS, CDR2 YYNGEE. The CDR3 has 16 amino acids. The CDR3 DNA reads TGTGCCAGCAGCGCGGGAAGGACTAGCGGGATCTACGAGCAGTACTTC. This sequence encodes CASSAGRTSGIYEQYF.

The CDR3, as DNA: TGCGCCAGCAGCTTCCGGACTAGCGGGAGCCTTGGAGAGACCCAGTACTTC. It is translated as CASSFRTSGSLGETQYF. The chain employs TRBV5-1 and TRBJ2-5, with 13 positions matching TRBD2. Germline CDR1 and CDR2: SGHRS and YFSETQ. Trimming removed 2 bases from V and 4 bases from J; junction bases left unmatched: 8. The CDR3 runs 17 residues. Based on the CDR3 plus reference TRBV5-1 and TRBJ2-5, the full variable domain is KAGVTQTPRYLIKTRGQQVTLSCSPISGHRSVSWYQQTPGQGLQFLFEYFSETQRNKGNFPGRFSGRQFSNSRSEMNVSTLELGDSALYLCASSFRTSGSLGETQYFGPGTRLLVL.

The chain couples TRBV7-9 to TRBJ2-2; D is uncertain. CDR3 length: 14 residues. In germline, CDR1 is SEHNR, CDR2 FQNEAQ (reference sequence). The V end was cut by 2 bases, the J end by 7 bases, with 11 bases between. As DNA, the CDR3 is TGTGCCAGCAGCTTACATATTGGGCTCGGGGAGCTGTTTTTT. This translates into CASSLHIGLGELFF.

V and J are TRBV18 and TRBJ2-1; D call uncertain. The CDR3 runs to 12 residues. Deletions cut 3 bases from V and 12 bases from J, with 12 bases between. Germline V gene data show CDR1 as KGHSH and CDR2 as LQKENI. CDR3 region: CASSPQSDGQFF. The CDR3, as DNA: TGTGCCAGCTCACCCCAAAGCGATGGGCAGTTCTTC.

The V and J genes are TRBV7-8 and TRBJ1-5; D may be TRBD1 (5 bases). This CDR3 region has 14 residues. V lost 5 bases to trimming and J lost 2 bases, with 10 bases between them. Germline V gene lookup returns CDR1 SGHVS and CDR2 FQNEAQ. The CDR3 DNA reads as TGTGCCAGCAGCCTTGCACAGGGCAATCAGCCCCAGCATTTT. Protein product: CASSLAQGNQPQHF.

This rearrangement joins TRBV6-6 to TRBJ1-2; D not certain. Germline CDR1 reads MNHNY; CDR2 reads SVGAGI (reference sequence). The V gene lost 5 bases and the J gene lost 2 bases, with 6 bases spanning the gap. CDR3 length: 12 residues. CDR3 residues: CASSGENYGYTF. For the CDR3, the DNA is TGTGCCAGCAGTGGGGAGAACTATGGCTACACCTTC.

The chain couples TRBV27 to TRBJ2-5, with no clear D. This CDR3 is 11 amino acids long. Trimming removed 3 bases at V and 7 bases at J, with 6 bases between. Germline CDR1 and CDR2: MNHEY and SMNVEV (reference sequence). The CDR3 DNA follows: TGTGCCAGCAGTTTCTCGGGGACCCAGTACTTC. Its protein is CASSFSGTQYF.

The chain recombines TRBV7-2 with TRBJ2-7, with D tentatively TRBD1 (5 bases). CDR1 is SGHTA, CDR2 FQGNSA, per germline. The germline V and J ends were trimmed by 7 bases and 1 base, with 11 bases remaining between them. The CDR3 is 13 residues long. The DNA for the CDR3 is TGTGCCAGCAACCTAAGGGGATCCTACGAGCAGTACTTC. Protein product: CASNLRGSYEQYF. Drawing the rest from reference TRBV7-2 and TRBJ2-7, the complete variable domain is GAGVSQSPSNKVTEKGKDVELRCDPISGHTALYWYRQSLGQGLEFLIYFQGNSAPDKSGLPSDRFSAERTGGSVSTLTIQRTQQEDSAVYLCASNLRGSYEQYFGPGTRLTVT.

CDR3 DNA: TGCAGCGTTGATGCAGGGCTCGCAAACACCATATATTTT. It specifies CSVDAGLANTIYF. V is TRBV29-1 and J is TRBJ1-3; D is possibly TRBD1 (5 bases). Trimming stripped 3 bases from V and 6 bases from J, with 12 bases between. CDR1 and CDR2 from the germline V gene are SQVTM and ANQGSEA. This CDR3 has 13 amino acids.

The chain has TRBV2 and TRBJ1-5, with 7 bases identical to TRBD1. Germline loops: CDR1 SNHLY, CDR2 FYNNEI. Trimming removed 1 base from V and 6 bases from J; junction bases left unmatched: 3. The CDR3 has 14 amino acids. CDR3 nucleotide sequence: TGTGCCAGCAGTGAAGGGCAGGGGGGTCAGCCCCAGCATTTT. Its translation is CASSEGQGGQPQHF.

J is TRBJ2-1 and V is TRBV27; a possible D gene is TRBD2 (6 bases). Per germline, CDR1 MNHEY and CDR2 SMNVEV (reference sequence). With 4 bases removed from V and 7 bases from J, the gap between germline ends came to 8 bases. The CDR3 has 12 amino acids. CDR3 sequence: CASSYSGNEQFF. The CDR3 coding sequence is TGTGCCAGCAGTTACAGCGGGAATGAGCAGTTCTTC.

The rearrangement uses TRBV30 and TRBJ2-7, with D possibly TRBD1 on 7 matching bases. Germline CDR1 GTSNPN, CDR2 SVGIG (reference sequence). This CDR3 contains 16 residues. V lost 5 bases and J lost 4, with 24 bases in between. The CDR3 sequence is CAWVPEGGGARYEQYF. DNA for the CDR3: TGTGCCTGGGTCCCTGAAGGAGGGGGCGCAAGGTACGAGCAGTACTTC.

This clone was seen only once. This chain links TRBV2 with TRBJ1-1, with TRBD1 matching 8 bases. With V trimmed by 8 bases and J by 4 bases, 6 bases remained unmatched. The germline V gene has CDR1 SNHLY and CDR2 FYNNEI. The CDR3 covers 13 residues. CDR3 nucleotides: TGTGCCAGCTTTCAGGGGGCGGGCACTGAAGCTTTCTTT. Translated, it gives CASFQGAGTEAFF.

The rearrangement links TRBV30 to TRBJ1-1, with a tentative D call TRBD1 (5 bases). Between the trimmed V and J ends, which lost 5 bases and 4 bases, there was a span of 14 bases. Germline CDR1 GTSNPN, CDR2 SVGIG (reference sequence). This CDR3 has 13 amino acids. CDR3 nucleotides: TGTGCCTGGTGTTGGACACCGGCCACTGAAGCTTTCTTT. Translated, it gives CAWCWTPATEAFF.

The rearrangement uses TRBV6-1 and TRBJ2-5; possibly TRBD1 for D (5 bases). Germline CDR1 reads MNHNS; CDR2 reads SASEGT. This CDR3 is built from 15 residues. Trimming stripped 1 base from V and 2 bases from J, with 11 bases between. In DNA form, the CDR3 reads TGTGCCAGCAGTGAAGGCGCAGGGCAGCAAGAGACCCAGTACTTC. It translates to CASSEGAGQQETQYF.

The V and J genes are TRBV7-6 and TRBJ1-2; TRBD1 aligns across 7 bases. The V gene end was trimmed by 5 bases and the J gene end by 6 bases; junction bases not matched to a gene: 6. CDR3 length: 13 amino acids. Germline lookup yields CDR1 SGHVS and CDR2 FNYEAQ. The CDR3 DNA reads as TGTGCCAGCAGCCCCGACAGGGTTAATGGCTACACCTTC. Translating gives CASSPDRVNGYTF.

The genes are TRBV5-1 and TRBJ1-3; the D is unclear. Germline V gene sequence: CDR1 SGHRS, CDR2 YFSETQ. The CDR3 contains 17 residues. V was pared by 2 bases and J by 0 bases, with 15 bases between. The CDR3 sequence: CASSFGSGESSGNTIYF. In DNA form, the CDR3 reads TGCGCCAGCAGCTTTGGTTCAGGCGAGAGCTCTGGAAACACCATATATTTT.